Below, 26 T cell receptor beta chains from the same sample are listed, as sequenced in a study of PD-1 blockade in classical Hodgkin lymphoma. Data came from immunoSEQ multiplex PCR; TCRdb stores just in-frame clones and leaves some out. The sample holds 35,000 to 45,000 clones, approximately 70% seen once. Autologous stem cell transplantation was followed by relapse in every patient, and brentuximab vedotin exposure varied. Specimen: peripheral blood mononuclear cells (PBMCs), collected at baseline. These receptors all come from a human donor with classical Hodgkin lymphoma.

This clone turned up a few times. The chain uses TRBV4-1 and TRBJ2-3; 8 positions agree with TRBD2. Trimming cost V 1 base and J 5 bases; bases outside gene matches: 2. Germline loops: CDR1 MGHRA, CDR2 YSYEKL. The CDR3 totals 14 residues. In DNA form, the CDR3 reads TGCGCCAGCAGCCAAGCGACTAGCGAAGATACGCAGTATTTT. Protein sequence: CASSQATSEDTQYF.

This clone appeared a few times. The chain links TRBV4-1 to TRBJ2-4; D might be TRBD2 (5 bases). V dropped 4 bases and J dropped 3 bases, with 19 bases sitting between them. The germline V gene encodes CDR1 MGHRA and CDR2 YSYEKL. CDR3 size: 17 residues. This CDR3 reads CASSPTWSGEHKNIQYF. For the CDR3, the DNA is TGCGCCAGCAGCCCTACTTGGAGTGGGGAGCACAAAAACATTCAGTACTTC.

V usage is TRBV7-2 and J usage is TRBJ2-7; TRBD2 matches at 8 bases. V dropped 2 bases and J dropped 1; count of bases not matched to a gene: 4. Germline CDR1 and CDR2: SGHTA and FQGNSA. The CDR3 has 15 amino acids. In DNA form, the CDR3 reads TGTGCCAGCAGCTTATATAGCGGGGTATCCTACGAGCAGTACTTC. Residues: CASSLYSGVSYEQYF.

The CDR3 protein is CASSNPQGGADFYGYTF. Here the CDR3 DNA reads TGTGCCAGCAGCAACCCCCAGGGGGGCGCAGATTTTTATGGCTACACCTTC. This sequence joins TRBV21-1 and TRBJ1-2; the D call of TRBD1 is as the table states it, not checked on the DNA. TRBV21-1 is described as a pseudogene. The CDR3 spans 17 residues.

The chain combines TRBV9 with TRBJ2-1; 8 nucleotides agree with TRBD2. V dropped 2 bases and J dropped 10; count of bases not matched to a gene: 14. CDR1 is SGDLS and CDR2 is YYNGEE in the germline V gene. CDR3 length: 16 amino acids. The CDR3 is CASSVQTRAGAGEQFF. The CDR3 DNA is TGTGCCAGCAGCGTTCAGACGAGAGCGGGAGCAGGAGAGCAGTTCTTC.

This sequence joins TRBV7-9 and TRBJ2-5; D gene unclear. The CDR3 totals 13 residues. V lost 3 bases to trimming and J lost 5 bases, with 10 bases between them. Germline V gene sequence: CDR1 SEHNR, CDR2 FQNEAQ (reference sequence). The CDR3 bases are TGTGCCAGCAGCTTGGGCAGCTGGGAGACCCAGTACTTC. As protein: CASSLGSWETQYF.

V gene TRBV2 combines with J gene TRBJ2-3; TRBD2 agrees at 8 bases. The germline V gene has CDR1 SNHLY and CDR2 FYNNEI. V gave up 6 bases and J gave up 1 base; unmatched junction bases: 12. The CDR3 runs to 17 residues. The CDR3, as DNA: TGTGCCAGCAGAGAAATCTTAGCGGGAACCGGCACAGATACGCAGTATTTT. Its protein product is CASREILAGTGTDTQYF.

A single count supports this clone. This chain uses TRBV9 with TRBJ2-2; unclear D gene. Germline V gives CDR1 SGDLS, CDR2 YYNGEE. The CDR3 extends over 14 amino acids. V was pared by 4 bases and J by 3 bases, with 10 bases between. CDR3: CASSPWLDTGELFF. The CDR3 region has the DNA TGTGCCAGCAGCCCCTGGTTGGACACCGGGGAGCTGTTTTTT.

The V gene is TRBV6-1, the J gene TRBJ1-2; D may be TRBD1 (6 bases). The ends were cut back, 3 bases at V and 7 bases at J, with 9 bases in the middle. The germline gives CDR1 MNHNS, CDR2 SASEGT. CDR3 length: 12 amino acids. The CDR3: CASSDNRVGYTF. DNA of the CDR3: TGTGCCAGCAGTGATAACAGGGTTGGCTACACCTTC.

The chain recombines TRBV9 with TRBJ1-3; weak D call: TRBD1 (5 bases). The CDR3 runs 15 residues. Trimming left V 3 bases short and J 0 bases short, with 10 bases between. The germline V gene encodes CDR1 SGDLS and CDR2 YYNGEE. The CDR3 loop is CASSGGAISGNTIYF. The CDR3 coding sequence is TGTGCCAGCAGCGGAGGGGCTATCTCTGGAAACACCATATATTTT.

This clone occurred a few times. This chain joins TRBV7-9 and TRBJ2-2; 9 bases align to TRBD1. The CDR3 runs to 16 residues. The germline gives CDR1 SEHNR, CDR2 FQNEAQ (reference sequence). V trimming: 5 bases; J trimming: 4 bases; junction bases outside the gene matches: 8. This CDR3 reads CASSPPGQGSTGELFF. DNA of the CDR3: TGTGCCAGCAGCCCTCCGGGACAGGGAAGCACCGGGGAGCTGTTTTTT.

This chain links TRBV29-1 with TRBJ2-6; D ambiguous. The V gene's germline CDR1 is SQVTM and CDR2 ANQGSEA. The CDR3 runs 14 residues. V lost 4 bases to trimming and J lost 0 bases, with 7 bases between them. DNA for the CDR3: TGCAGCGTTGCTTTGGGCTCTGGGGCCAACGTCCTGACTTTC. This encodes CSVALGSGANVLTF.

CDR3 in amino acids: CASSPSASYEQYF. DNA of the CDR3: TGTGCCAGCAGCCCCAGTGCTTCCTACGAGCAGTACTTC. The chain recombines TRBV7-8 with TRBJ2-7, with no clear D. The CDR3 covers 13 residues. Trimming left V 5 bases short and J 1 base short, with 9 bases between. The germline CDR1 and CDR2 sequences are SGHVS and FQNEAQ.

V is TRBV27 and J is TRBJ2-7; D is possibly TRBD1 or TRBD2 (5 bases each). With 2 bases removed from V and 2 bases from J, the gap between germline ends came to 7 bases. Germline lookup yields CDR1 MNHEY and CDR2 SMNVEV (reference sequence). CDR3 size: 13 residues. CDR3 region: CASSLRGPYEQYF. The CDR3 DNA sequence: TGTGCCAGCAGTTTACGGGGCCCCTACGAGCAGTACTTC.

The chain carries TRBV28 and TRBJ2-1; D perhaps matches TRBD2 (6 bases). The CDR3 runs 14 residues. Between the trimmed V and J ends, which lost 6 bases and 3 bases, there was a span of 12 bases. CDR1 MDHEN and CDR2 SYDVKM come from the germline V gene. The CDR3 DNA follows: TGTGCCAGCAGCTTTCGGGGGAGCTACAATGAGCAGTTCTTC. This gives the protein CASSFRGSYNEQFF. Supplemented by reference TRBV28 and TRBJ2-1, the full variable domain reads DVKVTQSSRYLVKRTGEKVFLECVQDMDHENMFWYRQDPGLGLRLIYFSYDVKMKEKGDIPEGYSVSREKKERFSLILESASTNQTSMYLCASSFRGSYNEQFFGPGTRLTVL.

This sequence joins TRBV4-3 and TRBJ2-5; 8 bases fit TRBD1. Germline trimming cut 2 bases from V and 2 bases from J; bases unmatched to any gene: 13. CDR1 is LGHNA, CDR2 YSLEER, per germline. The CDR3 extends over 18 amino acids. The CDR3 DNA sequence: TGCGCCAGCAGCCAATATAATACCGGGACAGGCGGGCAAGAGACCCAGTACTTC. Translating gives CASSQYNTGTGGQETQYF.

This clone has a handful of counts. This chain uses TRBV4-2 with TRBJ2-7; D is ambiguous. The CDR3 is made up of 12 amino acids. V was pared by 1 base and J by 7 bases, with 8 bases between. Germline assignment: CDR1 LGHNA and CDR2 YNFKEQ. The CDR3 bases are TGTGCCAGCAGCCAAGGGAGTGGAGAGCAGTACTTC. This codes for CASSQGSGEQYF.

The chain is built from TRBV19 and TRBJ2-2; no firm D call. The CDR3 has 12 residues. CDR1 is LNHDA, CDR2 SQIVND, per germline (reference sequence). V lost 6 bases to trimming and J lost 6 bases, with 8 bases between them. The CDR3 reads CASSRLAGELFF. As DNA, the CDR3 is TGTGCCAGTAGCAGGTTGGCCGGGGAGCTGTTTTTT.

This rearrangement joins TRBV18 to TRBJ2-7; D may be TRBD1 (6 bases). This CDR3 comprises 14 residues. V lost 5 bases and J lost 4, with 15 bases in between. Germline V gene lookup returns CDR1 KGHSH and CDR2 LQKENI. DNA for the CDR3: TGTGCCAGCTCAGAGTGGGACAATCCGTACGAGCAGTACTTC. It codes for CASSEWDNPYEQYF.

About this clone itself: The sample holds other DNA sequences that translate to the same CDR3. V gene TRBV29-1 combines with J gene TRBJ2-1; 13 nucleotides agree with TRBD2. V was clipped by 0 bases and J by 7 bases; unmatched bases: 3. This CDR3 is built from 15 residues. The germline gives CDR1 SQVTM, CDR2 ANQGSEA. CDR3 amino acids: CSVEEGLAGSNEQFF. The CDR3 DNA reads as TGCAGCGTTGAAGAGGGACTAGCGGGATCAAATGAGCAGTTCTTC.

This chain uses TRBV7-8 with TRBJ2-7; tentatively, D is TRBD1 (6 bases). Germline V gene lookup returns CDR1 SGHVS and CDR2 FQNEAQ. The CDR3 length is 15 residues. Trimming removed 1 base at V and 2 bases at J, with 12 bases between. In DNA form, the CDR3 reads TGTGCCAGCAGCTTAGTAGGACAGACGCCCTACGAGCAGTACTTC. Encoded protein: CASSLVGQTPYEQYF.

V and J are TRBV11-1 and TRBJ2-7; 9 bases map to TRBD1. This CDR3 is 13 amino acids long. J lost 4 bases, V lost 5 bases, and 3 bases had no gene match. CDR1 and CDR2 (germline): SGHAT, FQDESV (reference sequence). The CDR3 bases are TGTGCCAGCAGCCTAGGGACAGGGTACGAGCAGTACTTC. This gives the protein CASSLGTGYEQYF.

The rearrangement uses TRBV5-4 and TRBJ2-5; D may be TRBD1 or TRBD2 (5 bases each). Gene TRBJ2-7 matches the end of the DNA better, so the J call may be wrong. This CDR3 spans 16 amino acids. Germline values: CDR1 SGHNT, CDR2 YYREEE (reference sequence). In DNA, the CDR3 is TGTGCCAGCAGCTTGGCTTATCAGGGACCTACCTACGAGCAGTACTTC. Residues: CASSLAYQGPTYEQYF.

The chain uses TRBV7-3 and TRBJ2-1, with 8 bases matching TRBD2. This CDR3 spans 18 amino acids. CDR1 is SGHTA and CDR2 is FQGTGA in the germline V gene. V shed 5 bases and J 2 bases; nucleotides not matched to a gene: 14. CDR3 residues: CASSPATVRGAAYNEQFF. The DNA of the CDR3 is TGTGCCAGCAGCCCGGCGACTGTGCGGGGGGCCGCCTACAATGAGCAGTTCTTC.

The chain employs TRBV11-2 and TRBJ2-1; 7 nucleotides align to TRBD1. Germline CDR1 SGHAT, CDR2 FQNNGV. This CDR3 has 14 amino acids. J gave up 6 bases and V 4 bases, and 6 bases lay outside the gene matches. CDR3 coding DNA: TGTGCCAGCAGCTCTCGACAGGGCTCCAATGAGCAGTTCTTC. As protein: CASSSRQGSNEQFF.

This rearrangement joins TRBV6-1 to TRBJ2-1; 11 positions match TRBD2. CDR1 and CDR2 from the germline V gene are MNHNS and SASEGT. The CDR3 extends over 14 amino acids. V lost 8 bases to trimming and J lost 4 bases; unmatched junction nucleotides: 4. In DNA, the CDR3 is TGTGCCAGCGGTACTAGCGGGAGTTACAATGAGCAGTTCTTC. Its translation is CASGTSGSYNEQFF.